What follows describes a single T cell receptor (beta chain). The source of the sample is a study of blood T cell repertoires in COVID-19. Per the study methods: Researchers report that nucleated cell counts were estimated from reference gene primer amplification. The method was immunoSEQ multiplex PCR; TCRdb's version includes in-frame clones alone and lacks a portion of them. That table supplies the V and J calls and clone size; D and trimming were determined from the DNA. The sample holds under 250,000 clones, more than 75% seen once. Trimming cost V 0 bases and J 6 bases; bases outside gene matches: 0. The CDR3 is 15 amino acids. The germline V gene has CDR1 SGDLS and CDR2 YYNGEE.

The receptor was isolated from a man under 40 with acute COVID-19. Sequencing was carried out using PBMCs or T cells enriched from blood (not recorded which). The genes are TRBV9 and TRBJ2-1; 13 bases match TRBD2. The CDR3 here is CASSVGTSGGNEQFF. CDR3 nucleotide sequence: TGTGCCAGCAGCGTAGGGACTAGCGGGGGCAATGAGCAGTTCTTC.